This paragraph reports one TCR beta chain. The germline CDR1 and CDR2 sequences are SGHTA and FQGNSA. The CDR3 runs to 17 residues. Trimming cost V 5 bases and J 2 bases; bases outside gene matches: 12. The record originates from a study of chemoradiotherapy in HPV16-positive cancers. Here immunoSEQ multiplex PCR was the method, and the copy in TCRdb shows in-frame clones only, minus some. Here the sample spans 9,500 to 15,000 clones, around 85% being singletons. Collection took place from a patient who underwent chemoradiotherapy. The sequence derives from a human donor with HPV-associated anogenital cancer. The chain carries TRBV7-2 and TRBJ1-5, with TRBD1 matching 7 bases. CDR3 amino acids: CASSQNAQGVGNQPQHF. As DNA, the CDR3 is TGTGCCAGCAGCCAGAATGCGCAGGGGGTAGGCAATCAGCCCCAGCATTTT.